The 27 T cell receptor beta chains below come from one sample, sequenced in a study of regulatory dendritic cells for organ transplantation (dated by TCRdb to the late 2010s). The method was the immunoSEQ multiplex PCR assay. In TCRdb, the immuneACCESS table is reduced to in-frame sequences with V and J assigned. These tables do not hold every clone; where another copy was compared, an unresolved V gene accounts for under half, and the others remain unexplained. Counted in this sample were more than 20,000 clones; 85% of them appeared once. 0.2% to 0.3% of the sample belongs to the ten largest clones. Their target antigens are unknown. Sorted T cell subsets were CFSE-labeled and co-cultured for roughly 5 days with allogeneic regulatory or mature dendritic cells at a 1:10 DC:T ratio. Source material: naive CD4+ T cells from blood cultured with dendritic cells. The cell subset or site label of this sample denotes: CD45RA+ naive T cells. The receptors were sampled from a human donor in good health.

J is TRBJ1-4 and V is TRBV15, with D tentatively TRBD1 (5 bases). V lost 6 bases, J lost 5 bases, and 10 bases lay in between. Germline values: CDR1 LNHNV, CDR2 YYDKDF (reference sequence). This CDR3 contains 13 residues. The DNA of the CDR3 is TGTGCCACCAGTCGACGGGGCAATGAAAAACTGTTTTTT. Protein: CATSRRGNEKLFF.

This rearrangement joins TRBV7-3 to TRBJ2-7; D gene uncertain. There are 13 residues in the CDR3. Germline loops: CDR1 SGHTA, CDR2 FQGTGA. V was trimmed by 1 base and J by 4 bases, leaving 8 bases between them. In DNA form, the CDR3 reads TGTGCCAGCAGCTTAAGCCCTGGGTACGAGCAGTACTTC. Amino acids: CASSLSPGYEQYF.

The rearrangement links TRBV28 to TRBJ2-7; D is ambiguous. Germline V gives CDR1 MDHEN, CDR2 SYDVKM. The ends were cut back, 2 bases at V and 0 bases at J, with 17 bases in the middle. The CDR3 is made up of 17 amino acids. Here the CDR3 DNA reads TGTGCCAGCAGTTTAAGTTCAGACTTCTTGAGCTCCTACGAGCAGTACTTC. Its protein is CASSLSSDFLSSYEQYF.

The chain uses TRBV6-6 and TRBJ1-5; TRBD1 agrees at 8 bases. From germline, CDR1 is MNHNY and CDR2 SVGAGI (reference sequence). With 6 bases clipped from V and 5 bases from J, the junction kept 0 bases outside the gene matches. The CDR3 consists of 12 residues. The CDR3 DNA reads TGTGCCAGCAGGACAGGGGATCAGCCCCAGCATTTT. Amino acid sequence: CASRTGDQPQHF.

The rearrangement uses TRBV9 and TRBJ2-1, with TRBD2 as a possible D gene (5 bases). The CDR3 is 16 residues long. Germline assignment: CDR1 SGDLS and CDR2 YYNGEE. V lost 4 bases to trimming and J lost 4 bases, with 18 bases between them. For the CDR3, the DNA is TGTGCCAGCAGCTCCTCATGGACTTCCCGGTACAATGAGCAGTTCTTC. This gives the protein CASSSSWTSRYNEQFF. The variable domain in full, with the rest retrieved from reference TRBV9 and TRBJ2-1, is DSGVTQTPKHLITATGQRVTLRCSPRSGDLSVYWYQQSLDQGLQFLIQYYNGEERAKGNILERFSAQQFPDLHSELNLSSLELGDSALYFCASSSSWTSRYNEQFFGPGTRLTVL.

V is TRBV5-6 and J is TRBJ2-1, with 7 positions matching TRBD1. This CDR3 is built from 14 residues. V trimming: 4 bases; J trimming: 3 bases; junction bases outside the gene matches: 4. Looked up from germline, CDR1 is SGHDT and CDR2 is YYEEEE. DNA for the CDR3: TGTGCCAGCAGCCGTCCAGGGGGCTACAATGAGCAGTTCTTC. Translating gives CASSRPGGYNEQFF.

Written as DNA, the CDR3 is TGTGCCAGCCAAACCACCGGGACAGAGATTAAGCTGTTTTTT. Encoded protein: CASQTTGTEIKLFF. This chain links TRBV28 with TRBJ2-2; 7 bases fit TRBD1. The CDR3 spans 14 residues. With V trimmed by 8 bases and J by 12 bases, 15 bases remained unmatched. Germline loops: CDR1 MDHEN, CDR2 SYDVKM.

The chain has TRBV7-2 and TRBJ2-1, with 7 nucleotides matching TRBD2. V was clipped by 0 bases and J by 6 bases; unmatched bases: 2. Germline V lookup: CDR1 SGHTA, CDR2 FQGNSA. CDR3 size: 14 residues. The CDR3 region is CASSLAGTINEQFF. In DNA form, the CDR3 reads TGTGCCAGCAGCTTAGCGGGGACTATCAATGAGCAGTTCTTC.

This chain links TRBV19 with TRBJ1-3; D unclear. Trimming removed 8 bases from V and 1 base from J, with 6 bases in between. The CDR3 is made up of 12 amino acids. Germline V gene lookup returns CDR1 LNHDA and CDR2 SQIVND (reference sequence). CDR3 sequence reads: CASGSSGNTIYF. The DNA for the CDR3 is TGTGCCAGTGGGAGTTCTGGAAACACCATATATTTT.

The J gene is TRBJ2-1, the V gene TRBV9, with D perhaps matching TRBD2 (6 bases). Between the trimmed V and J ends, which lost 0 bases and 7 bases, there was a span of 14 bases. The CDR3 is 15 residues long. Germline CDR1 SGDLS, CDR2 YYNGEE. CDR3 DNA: TGTGCCAGCAGCGTAGCTGAGACTAGGGGAAATGAGCAGTTCTTC. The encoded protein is CASSVAETRGNEQFF.

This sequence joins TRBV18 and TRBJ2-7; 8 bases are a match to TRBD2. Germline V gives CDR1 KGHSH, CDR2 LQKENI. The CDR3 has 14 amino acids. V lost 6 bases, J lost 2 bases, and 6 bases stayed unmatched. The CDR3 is CASSPGGGTYEQYF. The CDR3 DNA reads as TGTGCCAGCTCCCCGGGAGGGGGAACCTACGAGCAGTACTTC.

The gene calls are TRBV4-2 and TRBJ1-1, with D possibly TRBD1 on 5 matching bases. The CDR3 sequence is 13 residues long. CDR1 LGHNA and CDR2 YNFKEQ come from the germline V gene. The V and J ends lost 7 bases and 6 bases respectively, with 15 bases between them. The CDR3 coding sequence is TGTGCCAGCACGGCGCTCCAGGGTGCTGAAGCTTTCTTT. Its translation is CASTALQGAEAFF.

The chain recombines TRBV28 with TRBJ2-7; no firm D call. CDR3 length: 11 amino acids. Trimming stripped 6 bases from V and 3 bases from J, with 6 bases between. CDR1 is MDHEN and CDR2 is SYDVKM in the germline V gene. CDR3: CASSERYEQYF. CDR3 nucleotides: TGTGCCAGCAGCGAGCGCTACGAGCAGTACTTC.

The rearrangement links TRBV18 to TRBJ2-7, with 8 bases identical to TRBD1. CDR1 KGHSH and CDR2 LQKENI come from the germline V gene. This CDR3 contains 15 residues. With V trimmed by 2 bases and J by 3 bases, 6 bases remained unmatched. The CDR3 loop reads CASSPGTGDFYEQYF. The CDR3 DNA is TGTGCCAGCTCACCAGGGACAGGAGACTTCTACGAGCAGTACTTC.

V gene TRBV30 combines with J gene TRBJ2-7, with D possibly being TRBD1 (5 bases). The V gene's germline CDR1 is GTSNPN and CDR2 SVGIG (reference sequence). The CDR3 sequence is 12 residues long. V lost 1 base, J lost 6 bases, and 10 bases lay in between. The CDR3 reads CAWSARRAEQYF. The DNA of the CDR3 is TGTGCCTGGAGTGCTCGCAGGGCCGAGCAGTACTTC.

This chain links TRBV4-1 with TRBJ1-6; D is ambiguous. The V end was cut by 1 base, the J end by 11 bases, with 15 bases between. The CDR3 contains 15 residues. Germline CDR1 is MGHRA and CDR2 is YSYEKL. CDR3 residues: CASSQVWDLRAPLHF. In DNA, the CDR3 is TGCGCCAGCAGCCAAGTATGGGATCTTAGGGCACCCCTCCACTTT.

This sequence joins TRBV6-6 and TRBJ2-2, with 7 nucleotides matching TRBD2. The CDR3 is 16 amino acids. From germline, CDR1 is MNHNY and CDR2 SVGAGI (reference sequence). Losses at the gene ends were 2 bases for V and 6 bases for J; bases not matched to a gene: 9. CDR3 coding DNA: TGTGCCAGCAGTTACCAGAGACTAGCCCGACCCGGGGAGCTGTTTTTT. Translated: CASSYQRLARPGELFF.

In DNA, the CDR3 is TGTGCCAGCAGTTACACCGGGGCCCAGTCTTTTCAGTACTTC. This translates into CASSYTGAQSFQYF. This rearrangement joins TRBV6-6 to TRBJ2-5; the D gene could be TRBD1 or TRBD2 (5 bases each). Germline V lookup: CDR1 MNHNY, CDR2 SVGAGI (reference sequence). Trimming removed 2 bases from V and 11 bases from J, with 18 bases in between. This CDR3 region has 14 residues.

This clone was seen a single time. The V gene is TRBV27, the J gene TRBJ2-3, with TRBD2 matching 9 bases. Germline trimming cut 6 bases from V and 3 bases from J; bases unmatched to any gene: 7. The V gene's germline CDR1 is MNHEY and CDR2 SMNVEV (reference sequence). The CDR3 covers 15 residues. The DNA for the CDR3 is TGTGCCAGCAGCCTTAGCGGGAGCGGGACAGATACGCAGTATTTT. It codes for CASSLSGSGTDTQYF.

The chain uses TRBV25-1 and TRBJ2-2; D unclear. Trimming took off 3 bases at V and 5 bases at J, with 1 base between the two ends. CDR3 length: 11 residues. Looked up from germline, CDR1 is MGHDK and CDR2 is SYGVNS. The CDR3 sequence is CASSETGELFF. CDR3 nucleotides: TGTGCCAGCAGTGAGACCGGGGAGCTGTTTTTT.

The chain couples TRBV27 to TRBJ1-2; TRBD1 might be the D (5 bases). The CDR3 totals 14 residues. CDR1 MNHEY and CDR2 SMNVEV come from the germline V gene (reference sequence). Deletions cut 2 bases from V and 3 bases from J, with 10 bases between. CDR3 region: CASSLRGAHYGYTF. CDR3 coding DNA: TGTGCCAGCAGTTTACGCGGGGCGCACTATGGCTACACCTTC.

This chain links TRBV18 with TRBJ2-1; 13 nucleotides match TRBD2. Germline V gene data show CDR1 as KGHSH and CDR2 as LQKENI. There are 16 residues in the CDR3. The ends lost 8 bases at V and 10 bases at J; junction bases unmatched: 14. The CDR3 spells CASLRLAGGPVGEQFF. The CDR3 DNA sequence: TGTGCCAGCCTCCGACTAGCGGGGGGCCCCGTGGGAGAGCAGTTCTTC.

This CDR3 is CASSSTTSGYNEQFF. Written as DNA, the CDR3 is TGTGCCAGCAGTTCGACGACTAGCGGCTACAATGAGCAGTTCTTC. This chain uses TRBV28 with TRBJ2-1; TRBD2 matches at 9 bases. The J segment lost 3 bases and the V segment lost 4 bases, leaving 4 bases of the junction unmatched. The CDR3 is 15 residues long. Germline-derived CDR1 and CDR2 are MDHEN and SYDVKM. Full variable domain (outside the CDR3, taken from reference TRBV28 and TRBJ2-1): DVKVTQSSRYLVKRTGEKVFLECVQDMDHENMFWYRQDPGLGLRLIYFSYDVKMKEKGDIPEGYSVSREKKERFSLILESASTNQTSMYLCASSSTTSGYNEQFFGPGTRLTVL.

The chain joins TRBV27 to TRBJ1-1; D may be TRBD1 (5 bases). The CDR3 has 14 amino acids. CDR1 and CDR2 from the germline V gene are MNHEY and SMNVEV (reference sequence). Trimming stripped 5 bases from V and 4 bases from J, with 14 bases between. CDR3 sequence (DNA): TGTGCCAGCAGTCACCTGACAGATGCCACTGAAGCTTTCTTT. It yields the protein CASSHLTDATEAFF.

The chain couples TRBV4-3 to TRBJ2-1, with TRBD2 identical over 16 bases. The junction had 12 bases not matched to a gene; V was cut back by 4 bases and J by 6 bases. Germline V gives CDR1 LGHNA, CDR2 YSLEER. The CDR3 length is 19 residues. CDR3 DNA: TGCGCCAGCAGCCCACCCGGGACTAGCGGGAGGGCCTGCCCCAATGAGCAGTTCTTC. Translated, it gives CASSPPGTSGRACPNEQFF.

The CDR3 nucleotides are TGCGCCAGCAGCCAAGAGGAAGGGACTAATTCACCCCTCCACTTT. Translated, it gives CASSQEEGTNSPLHF. The chain couples TRBV4-1 to TRBJ1-6, with D possibly matching TRBD1 (5 bases). The CDR3 is made up of 15 amino acids. The V end lost 0 bases, the J end lost 6 bases, and 9 bases lay between the germline ends. Germline assignment: CDR1 MGHRA and CDR2 YSYEKL.

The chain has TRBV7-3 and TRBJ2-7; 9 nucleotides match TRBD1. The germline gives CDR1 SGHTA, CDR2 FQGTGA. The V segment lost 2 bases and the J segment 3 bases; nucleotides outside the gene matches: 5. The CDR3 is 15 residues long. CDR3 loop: CASSLAPGQGYEQYF. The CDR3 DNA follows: TGTGCCAGCAGCTTAGCCCCGGGACAGGGCTACGAGCAGTACTTC.